These 32 T cell receptor beta chains were all obtained from the same sample, sequenced in a study of blood T cell repertoires in COVID-19. Using immunoSEQ multiplex PCR, the repertoire was profiled, and TCRdb retains in-frame clones only, with some absent. Seen here are roughly 80,000 clones, 82% observed once, and the top ten hold around a fifth. Sequencing was carried out using peripheral blood. Every receptor here comes from a human donor in a cohort sampled during active COVID-19.

This clone was counted between two and nine times. The V and J genes are TRBV28 and TRBJ1-5; 9 bases match TRBD1. CDR3 length equals 17 residues. Germline V gives CDR1 MDHEN, CDR2 SYDVKM. With V trimmed by 1 base and J by 4 bases, 8 bases remained unmatched. CDR3 in amino acids: CASSLYLGQGVNQPQHF. CDR3 DNA sequence: TGTGCCAGCAGTTTATACTTGGGACAGGGTGTAAATCAGCCCCAGCATTTT.

The gene calls are TRBV3-1 (or the pseudogene TRBV3-2) and TRBJ2-7; D possibly corresponds to TRBD2 (5 bases). Trimming removed 5 bases from V and 3 bases from J, with 8 bases in between. There are 12 residues in the CDR3. The germline gives CDR1 LGHDT, CDR2 YNNKEL (reference sequence). DNA of the CDR3: TGTGCCAGCAGCTTCGGGAACTACGAGCAGTACTTC. Its protein product is CASSFGNYEQYF.

This clone was seen only once. In DNA form, the CDR3 reads TGTGCCAGCAGTTTACGGTGGGCCCCCGGGGAGCTGTTTTTT. Protein sequence: CASSLRWAPGELFF. This chain links TRBV28 with TRBJ2-2, with unresolved D. V lost 2 bases to trimming and J lost 6 bases, with 10 bases between them. The CDR3 sequence is 14 residues long. Germline assignment: CDR1 MDHEN and CDR2 SYDVKM.

This clone was counted a single time. The chain is built from TRBV7-2 and TRBJ1-5; a weak D match, TRBD1 (5 bases). The CDR3 totals 14 residues. V shed 5 bases and J shed 1 base, with 9 bases lying between them. Germline V gene lookup returns CDR1 SGHTA and CDR2 FQGNSA. As DNA, the CDR3 is TGTGCCAGCAGCCAGGGCCAAAGCAATCAGCCCCAGCATTTT. Residues: CASSQGQSNQPQHF.

The J gene is TRBJ2-1, the V gene TRBV20-1, with TRBD1 as a possible D gene (5 bases). Germline CDR1 DFQATT, CDR2 SNEGSKA (reference sequence). The CDR3 is 11 residues long. Trimming removed 5 bases from V and 8 bases from J, with 10 bases in between. CDR3 in DNA: TGCAGTGCTGTACAGGCGCATGAGCAGTTCTTC. Its translation is CSAVQAHEQFF.

The rearrangement joins TRBV3-1 (or the pseudogene TRBV3-2) to TRBJ2-7; a weak D match, TRBD2 (5 bases). The V gene's germline CDR1 is LGHDT and CDR2 YNNKEL (reference sequence). The V gene lost 7 bases and the J gene lost 2 bases, with 6 bases spanning the gap. The CDR3 spans 11 residues. CDR3 nucleotide sequence: TGTGCCAGCATCGGGACCTACGAGCAGTACTTC. Protein product: CASIGTYEQYF.

The chain is built from TRBV6-5 and TRBJ2-2; no firm D call. Trimming took off 6 bases at V and 0 bases at J, with 8 bases between the two ends. Germline lookup yields CDR1 MNHEY and CDR2 SVGAGI. CDR3 length equals 14 residues. CDR3 coding DNA: TGTGCCAGCAGCCACACCCCGAACACCGGGGAGCTGTTTTTT. Amino acids: CASSHTPNTGELFF.

The V and J genes are TRBV28 and TRBJ1-6; D call uncertain. V lost 7 bases and J 10 bases, leaving 17 bases between the germline ends. The CDR3 sequence is 14 residues long. Germline values: CDR1 MDHEN, CDR2 SYDVKM. CDR3 sequence reads: CASILGRGMSPLHF. The CDR3 nucleotides are TGTGCCAGCATTCTCGGACGGGGAATGTCACCCCTCCACTTT.

The rearrangement links TRBV6-5 to TRBJ2-1, with D tentatively TRBD2 (6 bases). Germline V CDR1 and CDR2: MNHEY, SVGAGI. V was trimmed by 5 bases and J by 7 bases, leaving 9 bases between them. CDR3 length: 12 residues. CDR3 in DNA: TGTGCCAGCAGTCACCGGGGGAATGAGCAGTTCTTC. Translated, it gives CASSHRGNEQFF.

V is TRBV15 and J is TRBJ2-3; 10 bases are a match to TRBD2. This CDR3 has 15 residues. Per germline, CDR1 LNHNV and CDR2 YYDKDF (reference sequence). The V segment lost 3 bases and the J segment 6 bases; nucleotides outside the gene matches: 6. The DNA of the CDR3 is TGTGCCACCAGCAGGGACGGACTAGCGGCGGATACGCAGTATTTT. As protein: CATSRDGLAADTQYF.

The chain joins TRBV6-2 or TRBV6-3 to TRBJ1-2, with D unresolved. V was shortened by 3 bases and J by 4 bases, with 15 bases between the two germline ends. There are 15 residues in the CDR3. From germline, CDR1 is MNHEY and CDR2 SVGEGT. CDR3 sequence (DNA): TGTGCCAGCAGTTATGACGCCAGTGCGGTCTATGGCTACACCTTC. Translating gives CASSYDASAVYGYTF.

V and J are TRBV3-1 (or the pseudogene TRBV3-2) and TRBJ1-1, with a tentative D call TRBD1 (5 bases). The CDR3 covers 13 residues. CDR1 is LGHDT, CDR2 YNNKEL, per germline (reference sequence). V shed 1 base and J shed 10 bases, with 13 bases lying between them. This chain's CDR3 is CASSQGGDVGAFF. CDR3 nucleotides: TGTGCCAGCAGCCAAGGGGGGGATGTCGGAGCTTTCTTT.

The genes are TRBV11-2 and TRBJ2-5; TRBD1 matches at 12 bases. CDR3 length: 16 amino acids. V shed 1 base, J shed 5 bases, and the junction held 5 bases outside the gene matches. In germline, CDR1 is SGHAT, CDR2 FQNNGV. The CDR3 nucleotides are TGTGCCAGCAGCTTAGGGGACAGGGGGCGACGGGAGACCCAGTACTTC. Its protein is CASSLGDRGRRETQYF.

The J gene is TRBJ1-2, the V gene TRBV5-1; TRBD1 matches at 7 bases. This CDR3 has 15 amino acids. From germline, CDR1 is SGHRS and CDR2 YFSETQ. After removal of 1 base from V and 0 bases from J, the junction contained 3 bases not matched to a gene. CDR3: CASSLRDSTNYGYTF. The DNA of the CDR3 is TGCGCCAGCAGCTTGCGGGACAGCACTAACTATGGCTACACCTTC.

V usage is TRBV19 and J usage is TRBJ1-5; the D gene is possibly TRBD1 (6 bases). Trimming cost V 4 bases and J 9 bases, with 13 bases left between them. Germline V gene data show CDR1 as LNHDA and CDR2 as SQIVND (reference sequence). The CDR3 covers 13 residues. The chain's CDR3 is CASSTRGRGPQHF. For the CDR3, the DNA is TGTGCCAGTAGTACGCGGGGGCGTGGGCCCCAGCATTTT. The full variable domain, completed using reference TRBV19 and TRBJ1-5, is DGGITQSPKYLFRKEGQNVTLSCEQNLNHDAMYWYRQDPGQGLRLIYYSQIVNDFQKGDIAEGYSVSREKKESFPLTVTSAQKNPTAFYLCASSTRGRGPQHFGDGTRLSIL.

The gene calls are TRBV5-1 and TRBJ2-1; TRBD2 aligns across 16 bases. Per germline, CDR1 SGHRS and CDR2 YFSETQ. The CDR3 runs to 18 residues. V shed 3 bases, J shed 9 bases, and the junction held 12 bases outside the gene matches. The CDR3 here is CASSSLTGTSGGASEQFF. In nucleotides, the CDR3 is TGCGCCAGCAGCTCATTAACCGGGACTAGCGGGGGGGCGAGTGAGCAGTTCTTC.

The rearrangement joins TRBV18 to TRBJ1-1; D possibly corresponds to TRBD1 (5 bases). Trimming removed 6 bases at V and 1 base at J, with 12 bases between. The CDR3 length is 14 residues. Germline CDR1 is KGHSH and CDR2 is LQKENI. The CDR3 region has the DNA TGTGCCAGCTCGGCACCGGGGGGGAACACTGAAGCTTTCTTT. As protein: CASSAPGGNTEAFF. The full variable domain, in which reference TRBV18 and TRBJ1-1 provide the parts outside the CDR3, is NAGVMQNPRHLVRRRGQEARLRCSPMKGHSHVYWYRQLPEEGLKFMVYLQKENIIDESGMPKERFSAEFPKEGPSILRIQQVVRGDSAAYFCASSAPGGNTEAFFGQGTRLTVV.

This sequence joins TRBV21-1 and TRBJ2-3; the table calls TRBD2, which could not be checked here. TRBV21-1 represents a pseudogene. This CDR3 region has 16 residues. CDR3 sequence: CASSKVRRGGTDTQYF. The CDR3 bases are TGTGCCAGCAGCAAAGTGAGGCGGGGGGGCACAGATACGCAGTATTTT.

The chain employs TRBV28 and TRBJ2-7; no clear D. Trimming shortened V by 10 bases and J by 0 bases, and 16 bases separated the two germline ends. The CDR3 runs 14 residues. Per germline, CDR1 MDHEN and CDR2 SYDVKM. The CDR3 region is CATRSPRSSYEQYF. For the CDR3, the DNA is TGTGCCACCCGTTCGCCCCGTAGCTCCTACGAGCAGTACTTC.

The J gene is TRBJ1-1, the V gene TRBV21-1. TRBV21-1 is shown as a pseudogene. The CDR3 has 16 residues. The CDR3 DNA reads as TGTGCCAGCAGCGCCCGACAGGGCCGGGGGGGCACTGAAGCTTTCTTT. Protein sequence: CASSARQGRGGTEAFF.

The chain combines TRBV7-8 with TRBJ2-4; D may be TRBD2 (6 bases). Trimming left V 5 bases short and J 0 bases short, with 17 bases between. This CDR3 has 17 residues. Per germline, CDR1 SGHVS and CDR2 FQNEAQ. The CDR3 reads CASSPGTRGIAKNIQYF. CDR3 in DNA: TGTGCCAGCAGCCCAGGGACGCGGGGCATAGCCAAAAACATTCAGTACTTC.

The chain links TRBV14 to TRBJ2-7; the D gene is possibly TRBD1 (5 bases). Trimming took 4 bases from V and 1 from J, leaving 8 bases between them. The CDR3 covers 13 residues. CDR1 and CDR2 from the germline V gene are SGHDN and FVKESK. In DNA form, the CDR3 reads TGTGCCAGCAGCCTACACAGGTCCTACGAGCAGTACTTC. The encoded protein is CASSLHRSYEQYF.

The J gene is TRBJ1-5, the V gene TRBV3-1 (or the pseudogene TRBV3-2); the D gene is possibly TRBD1 (6 bases). Germline CDR1 LGHDT, CDR2 YNNKEL (reference sequence). Trimming pared 4 bases from V and 5 bases from J, leaving 12 bases between. The CDR3 covers 14 residues. CDR3 coding DNA: TGTGCCAGCAGCCGAGGACAGAAGGATCAGCCCCAGCATTTT. Translation gives CASSRGQKDQPQHF.

This rearrangement joins TRBV2 to TRBJ2-5; 7 nucleotides align to TRBD1. The V gene end was trimmed by 5 bases and the J gene end by 7 bases; junction bases not matched to a gene: 10. The CDR3 runs to 14 residues. Germline V gene data show CDR1 as SNHLY and CDR2 as FYNNEI. CDR3 loop: CASSRQGPQGTQYF. The DNA of the CDR3 is TGTGCCAGCAGTAGACAGGGCCCGCAGGGGACCCAGTACTTC.

This chain uses TRBV5-4 with TRBJ2-5; D is ambiguous. V dropped 0 bases and J dropped 2 bases, with 8 bases sitting between them. Germline V CDR1 and CDR2: SGHNT, YYREEE (reference sequence). This CDR3 is 14 amino acids long. The CDR3 sequence: CASSLEAAQETQYF. CDR3 nucleotides: TGTGCCAGCAGCTTGGAGGCGGCTCAAGAGACCCAGTACTTC.

The V gene is TRBV21-1, the J gene TRBJ1-3; TRBD1, the D gene given by the table, was not confirmed from the DNA. TRBV21-1 is a listed pseudogene. The CDR3 spans 14 residues. The CDR3 sequence: CASSRGSRGGTIYF. DNA of the CDR3: TGTGCCAGCAGCAGGGGAAGCAGGGGTGGCACCATATATTTT.

This chain's CDR3 is CASSLYGRAETQYF. CDR3 coding DNA: TGTGCCAGCAGTTTATATGGCAGGGCAGAGACCCAGTACTTC. The V call is TRBV28, the J call TRBJ2-5; D possibly corresponds to TRBD1 (5 bases). In germline, CDR1 is MDHEN, CDR2 SYDVKM. CDR3 size: 14 residues. Deletions cut 1 base from V and 4 bases from J, with 10 bases between.

The chain recombines TRBV5-5 with TRBJ2-7; 8 bases fit TRBD2. The CDR3 consists of 14 residues. The V gene's germline CDR1 is SGHKS and CDR2 YYEKEE (reference sequence). The trim removed 1 base at V and 6 bases at J, leaving 6 bases unmatched. CDR3 loop: CASSLLAGGSEQYF. DNA of the CDR3: TGTGCCAGCAGCTTGCTTGCGGGAGGATCCGAGCAGTACTTC.

The J gene is TRBJ2-5, the V gene TRBV15, with TRBD2 as a possible D gene (6 bases). The CDR3 extends over 14 amino acids. Deletions cut 2 bases from V and 1 base from J, with 8 bases between. CDR1 is LNHNV, CDR2 YYDKDF, per germline (reference sequence). CDR3: CATSRLGGQETQYF. For the CDR3, the DNA is TGTGCCACCAGCAGACTGGGGGGCCAAGAGACCCAGTACTTC.

The DNA of the CDR3 is TGCGCCAGCGCCCCCGCCGGGACAAATTCTTATGGCTACACCTTC. Amino acids: CASAPAGTNSYGYTF. J is TRBJ1-2 and V is TRBV4-1; TRBD1 is a possible D gene (6 bases). V was clipped by 8 bases and J by 5 bases, with 21 bases between them. Germline V gene sequence: CDR1 MGHRA, CDR2 YSYEKL. This CDR3 comprises 15 residues.

This chain links TRBV12-5 with TRBJ1-2, with 7 bases matching TRBD1. V trimming: 1 base; J trimming: 6 bases; junction bases outside the gene matches: 5. The length of the CDR3 is 14 residues. Per the germline V gene, CDR1 is LGHNT and CDR2 is FRNRAP. CDR3 residues: CASGLAPQGNGYTF. The CDR3 DNA follows: TGTGCTAGTGGTTTGGCCCCACAGGGGAATGGCTACACCTTC.

A few counts support this clone. The chain carries TRBV5-5 and TRBJ2-2; D possibly corresponds to TRBD2 (7 bases). The V end was cut by 4 bases, the J end by 6 bases, with 13 bases between. CDR3 length: 14 amino acids. The V gene's germline CDR1 is SGHKS and CDR2 YYEKEE (reference sequence). The CDR3, as DNA: TGTGCCAGCAGCCCTGCGCGGGGGCCCGGGGAGCTGTTTTTT. This gives the protein CASSPARGPGELFF.